This TCR beta chain was documented in a study of T cells of healthy individuals. TCRdb called the 5' RACE reads again in MiXCR, with one record for every CDR3 protein. The sample lists around 98,000 distinct CDR3 sequences; approximately 16% were seen once. CDR1 is SQVTM, CDR2 ANQGSEA, per germline. This CDR3 has 13 residues. Losses at the gene ends were 7 bases for V and 4 bases for J; bases not matched to a gene: 6. This clonotype was sampled from a human donor in good health. The V gene is TRBV29-1, the J gene TRBJ1-1; 10 nucleotides align to TRBD1. The CDR3 DNA reads TGCAGCGCCTCTAGGACAGGGGGCACTGAAGCTTTCTTT. Translating it yields CSASRTGGTEAFF.